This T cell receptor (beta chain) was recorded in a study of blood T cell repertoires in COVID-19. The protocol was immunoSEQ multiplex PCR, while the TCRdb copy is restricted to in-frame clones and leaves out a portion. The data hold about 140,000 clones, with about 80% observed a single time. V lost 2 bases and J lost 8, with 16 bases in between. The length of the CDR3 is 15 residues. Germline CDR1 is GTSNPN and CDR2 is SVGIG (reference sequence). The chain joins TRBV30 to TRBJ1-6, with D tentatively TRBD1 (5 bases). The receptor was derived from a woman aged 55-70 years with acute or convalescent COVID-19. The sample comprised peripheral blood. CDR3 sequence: CAWSLVGGRDSPLHF. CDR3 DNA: TGTGCCTGGAGTCTCGTGGGGGGTCGGGATTCACCCCTCCACTTT.